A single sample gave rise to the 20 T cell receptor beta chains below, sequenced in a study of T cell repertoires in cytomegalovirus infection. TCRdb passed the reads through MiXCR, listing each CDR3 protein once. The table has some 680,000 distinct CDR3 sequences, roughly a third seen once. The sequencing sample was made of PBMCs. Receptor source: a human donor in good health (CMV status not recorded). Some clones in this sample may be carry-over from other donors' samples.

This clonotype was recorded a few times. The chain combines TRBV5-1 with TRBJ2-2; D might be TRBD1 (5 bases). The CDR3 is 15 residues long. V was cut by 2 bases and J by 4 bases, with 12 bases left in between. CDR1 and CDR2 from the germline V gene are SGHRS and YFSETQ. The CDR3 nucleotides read TGCGCCAGCAGCTTCTTAGGCAGGGTCACCGGGGAGCTGTTTTTT. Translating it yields CASSFLGRVTGELFF.

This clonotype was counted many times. The CDR3 DNA sequence: TGTGCCAGCAGTTACTCCGGGGTGCTCCCGACAACTAATGAAAAACTGTTTTTT. Amino acid sequence: CASSYSGVLPTTNEKLFF. The chain joins TRBV6-5 to TRBJ1-4; D is unclear. Looked up from germline, CDR1 is MNHEY and CDR2 is SVGAGI. Trimming removed 0 bases at V and 0 bases at J, with 14 bases between. The CDR3 extends over 18 amino acids.

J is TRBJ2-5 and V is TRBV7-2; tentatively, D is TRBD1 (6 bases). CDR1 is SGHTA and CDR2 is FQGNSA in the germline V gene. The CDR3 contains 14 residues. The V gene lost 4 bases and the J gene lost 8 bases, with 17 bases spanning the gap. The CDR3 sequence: CASSSIGGDATQYF. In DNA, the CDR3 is TGTGCCAGCAGCTCAATTGGGGGCGACGCAACCCAGTACTTC.

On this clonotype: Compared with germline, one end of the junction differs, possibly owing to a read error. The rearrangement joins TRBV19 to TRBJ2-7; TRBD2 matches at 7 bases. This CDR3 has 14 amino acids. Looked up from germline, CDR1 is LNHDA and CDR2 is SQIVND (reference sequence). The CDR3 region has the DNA TGTGCCAGTAGTCCAGGCGGGAGCGGTTACGAGAAGTACTTC. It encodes CASSPGGSGYEKYF.

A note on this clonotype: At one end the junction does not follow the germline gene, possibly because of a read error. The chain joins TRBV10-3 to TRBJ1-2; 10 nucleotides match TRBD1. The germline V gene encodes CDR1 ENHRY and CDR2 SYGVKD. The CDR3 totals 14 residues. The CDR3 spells CAIKSGTGAAGSTF. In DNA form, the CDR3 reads TGTGCCATCAAATCCGGGACAGGGGCGGCAGGCTCCACCTTC.

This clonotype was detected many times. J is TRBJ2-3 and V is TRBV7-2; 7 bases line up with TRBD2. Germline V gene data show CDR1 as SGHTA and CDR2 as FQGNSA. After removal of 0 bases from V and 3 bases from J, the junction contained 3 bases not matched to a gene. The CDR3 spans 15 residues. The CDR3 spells CASSLASGKTDTQYF. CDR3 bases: TGTGCCAGCAGCTTAGCCAGCGGGAAAACAGATACGCAGTATTTT.

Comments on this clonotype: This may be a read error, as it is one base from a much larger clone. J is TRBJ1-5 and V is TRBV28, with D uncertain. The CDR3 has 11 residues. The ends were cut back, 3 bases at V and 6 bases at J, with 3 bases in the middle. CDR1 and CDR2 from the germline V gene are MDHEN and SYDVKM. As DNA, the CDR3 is TGTGCCAGCAGTTTTACTCAGCCCCAGCATTTT. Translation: CASSFTQPQHF.

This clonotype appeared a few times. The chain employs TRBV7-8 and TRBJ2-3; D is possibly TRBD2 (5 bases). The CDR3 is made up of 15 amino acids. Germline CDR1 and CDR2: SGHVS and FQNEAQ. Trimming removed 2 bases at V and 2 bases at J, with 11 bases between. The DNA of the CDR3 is TGTGCCAGCAGCTTACCGGGGAGACACACAGATACGCAGTATTTT. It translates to CASSLPGRHTDTQYF.

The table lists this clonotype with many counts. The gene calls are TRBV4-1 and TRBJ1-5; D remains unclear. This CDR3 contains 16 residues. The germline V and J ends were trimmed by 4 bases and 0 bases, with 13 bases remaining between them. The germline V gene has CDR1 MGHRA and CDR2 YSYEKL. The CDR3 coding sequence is TGCGCCAGCAGCCTCGGCCCGGAGCATAGCAATCAGCCCCAGCATTTT. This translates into CASSLGPEHSNQPQHF.

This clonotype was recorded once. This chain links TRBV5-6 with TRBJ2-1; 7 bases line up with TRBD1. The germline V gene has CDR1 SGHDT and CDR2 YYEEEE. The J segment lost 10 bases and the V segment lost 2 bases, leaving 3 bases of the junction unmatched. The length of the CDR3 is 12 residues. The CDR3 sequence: CASSLTGDEQFF. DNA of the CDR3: TGTGCCAGCAGCTTAACAGGGGACGAGCAGTTCTTC.

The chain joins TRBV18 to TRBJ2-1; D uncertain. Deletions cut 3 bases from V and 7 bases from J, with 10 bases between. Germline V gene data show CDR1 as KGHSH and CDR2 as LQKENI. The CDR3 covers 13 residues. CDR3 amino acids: CASSPTNLNEQFF. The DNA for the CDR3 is TGTGCCAGCTCACCTACCAATCTGAATGAGCAGTTCTTC. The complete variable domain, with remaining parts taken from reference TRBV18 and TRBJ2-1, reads NAGVMQNPRHLVRRRGQEARLRCSPMKGHSHVYWYRQLPEEGLKFMVYLQKENIIDESGMPKERFSAEFPKEGPSILRIQQVVRGDSAAYFCASSPTNLNEQFFGPGTRLTVL.

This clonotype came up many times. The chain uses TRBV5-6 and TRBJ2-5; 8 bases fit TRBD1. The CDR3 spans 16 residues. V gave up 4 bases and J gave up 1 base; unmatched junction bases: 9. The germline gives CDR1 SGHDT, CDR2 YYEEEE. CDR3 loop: CASSGPLTGVQETQYF. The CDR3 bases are TGTGCCAGCAGCGGCCCCCTGACAGGGGTCCAAGAGACCCAGTACTTC.

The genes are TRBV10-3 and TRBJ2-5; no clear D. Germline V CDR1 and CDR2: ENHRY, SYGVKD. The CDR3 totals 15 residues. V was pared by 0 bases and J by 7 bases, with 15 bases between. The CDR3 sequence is CAISESTPPAGTQYF. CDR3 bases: TGTGCCATCAGTGAGTCGACACCTCCGGCAGGGACCCAGTACTTC.

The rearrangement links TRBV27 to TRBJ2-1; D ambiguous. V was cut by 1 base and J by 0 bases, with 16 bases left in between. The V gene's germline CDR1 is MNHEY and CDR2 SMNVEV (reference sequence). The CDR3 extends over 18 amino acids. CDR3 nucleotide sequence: TGTGCCAGCAGTTTATGGCCTCCGGAGCGCAGCTCCTACAATGAGCAGTTCTTC. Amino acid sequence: CASSLWPPERSSYNEQFF.

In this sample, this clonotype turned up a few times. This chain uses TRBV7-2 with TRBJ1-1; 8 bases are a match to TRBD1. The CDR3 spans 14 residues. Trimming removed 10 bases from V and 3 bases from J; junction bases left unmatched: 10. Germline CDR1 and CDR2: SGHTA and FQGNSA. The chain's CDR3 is CATRRTGIDTEAFF. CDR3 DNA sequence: TGTGCCACACGAAGGACAGGGATAGACACTGAAGCTTTCTTT.

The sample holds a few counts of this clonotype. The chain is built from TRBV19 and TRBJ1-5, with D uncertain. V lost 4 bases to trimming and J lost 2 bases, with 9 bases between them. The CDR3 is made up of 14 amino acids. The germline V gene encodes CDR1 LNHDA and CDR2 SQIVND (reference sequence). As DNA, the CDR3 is TGTGCCAGTAGTACCGGACGAGGCAATCAGCCCCAGCATTTT. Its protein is CASSTGRGNQPQHF.

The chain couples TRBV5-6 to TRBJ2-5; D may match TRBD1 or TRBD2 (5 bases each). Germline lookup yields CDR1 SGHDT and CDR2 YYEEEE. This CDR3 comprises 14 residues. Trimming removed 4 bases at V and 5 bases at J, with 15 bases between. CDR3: CASSAGSWGETQYF. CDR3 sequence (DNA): TGTGCCAGCAGCGCCGGATCCTGGGGGGAGACCCAGTACTTC.

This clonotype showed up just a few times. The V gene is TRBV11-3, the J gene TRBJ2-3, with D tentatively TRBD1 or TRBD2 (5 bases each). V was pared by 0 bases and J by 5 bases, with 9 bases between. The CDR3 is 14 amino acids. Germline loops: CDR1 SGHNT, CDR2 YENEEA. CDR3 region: CASSLDRDGDTQYF. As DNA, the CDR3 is TGTGCCAGCAGCTTAGACAGGGACGGAGATACGCAGTATTTT. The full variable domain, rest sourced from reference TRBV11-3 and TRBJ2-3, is EAGVVQSPRYKIIEKKQPVAFWCNPISGHNTLYWYLQNLGQGPELLIRYENEEAVDDSQLPKDRFSAERLKGVDSTLKIQPAELGDSAVYLCASSLDRDGDTQYFGPGTRLTVL.

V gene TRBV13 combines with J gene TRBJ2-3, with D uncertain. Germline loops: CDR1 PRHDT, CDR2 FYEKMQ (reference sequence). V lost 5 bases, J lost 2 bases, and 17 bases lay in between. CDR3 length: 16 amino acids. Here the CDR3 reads CASSPMGLDNTDTQYF. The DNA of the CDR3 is TGTGCCAGCAGCCCCATGGGCCTGGATAACACAGATACGCAGTATTTT.

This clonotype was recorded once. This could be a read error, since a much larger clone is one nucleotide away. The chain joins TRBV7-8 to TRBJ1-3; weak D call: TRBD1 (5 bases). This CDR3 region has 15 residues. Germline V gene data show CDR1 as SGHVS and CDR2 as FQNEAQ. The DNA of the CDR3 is TGTGCCAGCAGCCGAGGACAACCCTCTGGAAACACCATATCTTTT. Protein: CASSRGQPSGNTISF.